These 21 T cell receptor beta chains came from one sample sequenced in a study of beta chain features in type 1 diabetes. The authors reverse transcribed all of the isolated RNA, so sequencing captured expressed TCRB transcripts. Clones were read by immunoSEQ multiplex PCR, and TCRdb kept only the in-frame ones, dropping some. There are about 620,000 clones in the sample; roughly a sixth occur only once, and about 0.093% lies in the top ten. Sequences were obtained from naive CD4+ T cells from blood. Every receptor here comes from a man aged 18 to 35 in good health.

In DNA form, the CDR3 reads TGTGCCAGCTCACCAAGACAGGGGAACGGGGAGCTGTTTTTT. It translates to CASSPRQGNGELFF. The chain uses TRBV18 and TRBJ2-2, with 8 positions matching TRBD1. CDR1 is KGHSH and CDR2 is LQKENI in the germline V gene. The CDR3 extends over 14 amino acids. The V and J ends lost 2 bases and 7 bases, in that order; junction bases with no gene match: 3.

This clone occurred a few times. DNA of the CDR3: TGCGCCAGCAGCCTCCACCCGGGGCAGCCGAACACCGGGGAGCTGTTTTTT. It codes for CASSLHPGQPNTGELFF. V usage is TRBV4-3 and J usage is TRBJ2-2; perhaps D is TRBD1 or TRBD2 (5 bases each). V lost 4 bases and J lost 0, with 15 bases in between. CDR1 LGHNA and CDR2 YSLEER come from the germline V gene. The CDR3 is made up of 17 amino acids.

This clone was counted a few times. The chain combines TRBV7-2 with TRBJ1-2, with 10 bases fitting TRBD1. The CDR3 runs 15 residues. The germline gives CDR1 SGHTA, CDR2 FQGNSA. With 4 bases clipped from V and 7 bases from J, the junction kept 9 bases outside the gene matches. The CDR3, as DNA: TGTGCCAGCAGCTCCGGGACAGGGGACGTGTTTGGCTACACCTTC. This sequence encodes CASSSGTGDVFGYTF. The full variable domain, its missing parts supplied by reference TRBV7-2 and TRBJ1-2, is GAGVSQSPSNKVTEKGKDVELRCDPISGHTALYWYRQSLGQGLEFLIYFQGNSAPDKSGLPSDRFSAERTGGSVSTLTIQRTQQEDSAVYLCASSSGTGDVFGYTFGSGTRLTVV.

This clone came up a few times. The gene calls are TRBV7-2 and TRBJ1-4; D ambiguous. Trimming cost V 4 bases and J 7 bases, with 4 bases left between them. Germline V gene data show CDR1 as SGHTA and CDR2 as FQGNSA. The CDR3 covers 11 residues. The CDR3 DNA follows: TGTGCCAGCAGCTCCGCTGAAAAACTGTTTTTT. Translating it yields CASSSAEKLFF.

This clone was observed a handful of times. The V and J genes are TRBV10-3 and TRBJ2-1; 9 bases align to TRBD1. CDR1 ENHRY and CDR2 SYGVKD come from the germline V gene. This CDR3 has 13 amino acids. V was pared by 6 bases and J by 8 bases, with 5 bases of the junction left unmatched. CDR3 coding DNA: TGTGCCATCAGGGTAACAGGGGGCCATGAGCAGTTCTTC. It codes for CAIRVTGGHEQFF.

The chain employs TRBV4-3 and TRBJ2-7, with 7 positions matching TRBD1. Germline assignment: CDR1 LGHNA and CDR2 YSLEER. CDR3 length: 14 amino acids. With V trimmed by 1 base and J by 3 bases, 3 bases remained unmatched. The CDR3 region is CASSQGRGFYEQYF. CDR3 DNA: TGCGCCAGCAGCCAAGGCAGGGGGTTCTACGAGCAGTACTTC.

V gene TRBV18 combines with J gene TRBJ2-3, with D perhaps matching TRBD1 (5 bases). Per germline, CDR1 KGHSH and CDR2 LQKENI. Trimming shortened V by 3 bases and J by 0 bases, and 13 bases separated the two germline ends. This CDR3 has 16 amino acids. The CDR3 spells CASSPTQGSSTDTQYF. CDR3 coding DNA: TGTGCCAGCTCACCCACCCAGGGCAGTAGCACAGATACGCAGTATTTT. The entire variable domain, with the rest obtained from reference TRBV18 and TRBJ2-3, is as follows: NAGVMQNPRHLVRRRGQEARLRCSPMKGHSHVYWYRQLPEEGLKFMVYLQKENIIDESGMPKERFSAEFPKEGPSILRIQQVVRGDSAAYFCASSPTQGSSTDTQYFGPGTRLTVL.

This clone has just a few counts. This sequence joins TRBV7-3 and TRBJ1-2, with a tentative D call TRBD1 (5 bases). Per the germline V gene, CDR1 is SGHTA and CDR2 is FQGTGA. The CDR3 is 13 amino acids. V lost 5 bases, J lost 8 bases, and 15 bases lay in between. The CDR3 loop is CASSPQGGVGYTF. CDR3 DNA: TGTGCCAGCAGCCCCCAAGGAGGGGTAGGCTACACCTTC.

The chain links TRBV9 to TRBJ1-3; unclear D gene. The CDR3 loop spans 14 amino acids. V gave up 0 bases and J gave up 2 bases, with 6 bases separating them. Germline CDR1 SGDLS, CDR2 YYNGEE. The DNA of the CDR3 is TGTGCCAGCAGCGTAGACAGACCTGGAAACACCATATATTTT. It translates to CASSVDRPGNTIYF.

The chain uses TRBV28 and TRBJ2-7, with D unresolved. The CDR3 has 11 residues. Looked up from germline, CDR1 is MDHEN and CDR2 is SYDVKM. Trimming took off 6 bases at V and 7 bases at J, with 10 bases between the two ends. Here the CDR3 reads CASRQEREQYF. The CDR3 nucleotides read TGTGCCAGCAGACAAGAGAGGGAGCAGTACTTC.

The V call is TRBV7-6, the J call TRBJ1-5, with D perhaps matching TRBD1 (5 bases). This CDR3 comprises 16 residues. Deletions cut 5 bases from V and 3 bases from J, with 17 bases between. Germline V gene sequence: CDR1 SGHVS, CDR2 FNYEAQ. The CDR3 here is CASSPAARQTNQPQHF. DNA of the CDR3: TGTGCCAGCAGCCCAGCCGCGAGACAGACCAATCAGCCCCAGCATTTT.

This clone was recorded a few times. This chain uses TRBV6-6 with TRBJ2-7; D is unresolved. The CDR3 covers 16 residues. V was clipped by 0 bases and J by 2 bases, with 14 bases between them. Germline V gene sequence: CDR1 MNHNY, CDR2 SVGAGI (reference sequence). CDR3 sequence reads: CASSYSGGAYPYEQYF. CDR3 coding DNA: TGTGCCAGCAGTTACTCGGGCGGAGCGTATCCCTACGAGCAGTACTTC.

This chain joins TRBV9 and TRBJ2-7, with 9 bases fitting TRBD1. The CDR3 runs 14 residues. The V segment lost 4 bases and the J segment 7 bases; nucleotides outside the gene matches: 9. Germline V gives CDR1 SGDLS, CDR2 YYNGEE. The CDR3 DNA reads TGTGCCAGCAGCCCCGGGACAGGGATGATGGAGCAGTACTTC. Translating it yields CASSPGTGMMEQYF.

CDR3 residues: CASSLHAYYGYTF. CDR3 DNA: TGTGCCAGCAGCTTACACGCGTACTATGGCTACACCTTC. This sequence joins TRBV5-4 and TRBJ1-2; D remains ambiguous. V shed 2 bases and J shed 3 bases, with 8 bases lying between them. Germline V lookup: CDR1 SGHNT, CDR2 YYREEE (reference sequence). The CDR3 consists of 13 residues. Full variable domain (missing parts from reference TRBV5-4 and TRBJ1-2): ETGVTQSPTHLIKTRGQQVTLRCSSQSGHNTVSWYQQALGQGPQFIFQYYREEENGRGNFPPRFSGLQFPNYSSELNVNALELDDSALYLCASSLHAYYGYTFGSGTRLTVV.

The CDR3 sequence: CASNKDPGQETQYF. CDR3 coding DNA: TGTGCCAGCAACAAAGACCCAGGGCAAGAGACCCAGTACTTC. V is TRBV28 and J is TRBJ2-5; D might be TRBD1 (5 bases). CDR1 is MDHEN and CDR2 is SYDVKM in the germline V gene. The CDR3 consists of 14 residues. Trimming removed 7 bases from V and 2 bases from J, with 14 bases in between.

V is TRBV18 and J is TRBJ2-7; 8 nucleotides agree with TRBD2. This CDR3 is 16 amino acids long. After removal of 0 bases from V and 0 bases from J, the junction contained 4 bases not matched to a gene. Germline loops: CDR1 KGHSH, CDR2 LQKENI. The CDR3 reads CASSPPVGLGSYEQYF. The CDR3 bases are TGTGCCAGCTCACCACCGGTGGGACTAGGCTCCTACGAGCAGTACTTC.

The rearrangement joins TRBV7-9 to TRBJ1-1; TRBD1 aligns across 8 bases. This CDR3 contains 15 residues. V lost 6 bases to trimming and J lost 6 bases; unmatched junction nucleotides: 12. Germline lookup yields CDR1 SEHNR and CDR2 FQNEAQ (reference sequence). The chain's CDR3 is CASSQAGRGHPEAFF. The CDR3 region has the DNA TGTGCCAGCAGTCAAGCTGGCAGGGGGCATCCTGAAGCTTTCTTT. The whole variable domain, remainder taken from reference TRBV7-9 and TRBJ1-1, is DTGVSQNPRHKITKRGQNVTFRCDPISEHNRLYWYRQTLGQGPEFLTYFQNEAQLEKSRLLSDRFSAERPKGSFSTLEIQRTEQGDSAMYLCASSQAGRGHPEAFFGQGTRLTVV.

A single count supports this clone. The genes are TRBV18 and TRBJ2-7; a possible D gene is TRBD1 (5 bases). This CDR3 contains 15 residues. V was clipped by 6 bases and J by 4 bases, with 19 bases between them. Per the germline V gene, CDR1 is KGHSH and CDR2 is LQKENI. Here the CDR3 DNA reads TGTGCCAGCTCCCCGAGACGTGTAACAGGTTACGAGCAGTACTTC. Translating gives CASSPRRVTGYEQYF.

The genes are TRBV10-3 and TRBJ2-1, with D possibly being TRBD1 (6 bases). The CDR3 has 14 amino acids. The germline V gene encodes CDR1 ENHRY and CDR2 SYGVKD. The V end lost 8 bases, the J end lost 5 bases, and 16 bases lay between the germline ends. The CDR3 DNA reads TGTGCCATCGGCTACAAAGGGACAAACAATGAGCAGTTCTTC. Translation gives CAIGYKGTNNEQFF.

The V and J genes are TRBV28 and TRBJ2-5; D perhaps matches TRBD2 (6 bases). Germline V CDR1 and CDR2: MDHEN, SYDVKM. With 6 bases removed from V and 5 bases from J, the gap between germline ends came to 13 bases. CDR3 length: 13 amino acids. The CDR3 loop is CASRTPGGETQYF. For the CDR3, the DNA is TGTGCCAGCAGAACTCCTGGGGGGGAGACCCAGTACTTC. Based on the CDR3 plus reference TRBV28 and TRBJ2-5, the full variable domain is DVKVTQSSRYLVKRTGEKVFLECVQDMDHENMFWYRQDPGLGLRLIYFSYDVKMKEKGDIPEGYSVSREKKERFSLILESASTNQTSMYLCASRTPGGETQYFGPGTRLLVL.

The chain recombines TRBV4-3 with TRBJ1-5; D unresolved. This CDR3 has 15 amino acids. Germline V gene lookup returns CDR1 LGHNA and CDR2 YSLEER. V dropped 0 bases and J dropped 3 bases, with 9 bases sitting between them. The CDR3 sequence is CASSQDRTHNQPQHF. Written as DNA, the CDR3 is TGCGCCAGCAGCCAAGACAGGACCCACAATCAGCCCCAGCATTTT.